These 30 T cell receptor beta chains were all obtained from the same sample, sequenced in a study of shared clonotypes between healthy human individuals. The protocol was immunoSEQ multiplex PCR, while the TCRdb copy is restricted to in-frame clones and leaves out a portion. The sample lists about 2.1 million clones, approximately 94% seen once, with roughly 1.8% in the top ten. Terminally differentiated effector memory CD45RA+ cells were excluded from the naive CD8 cells, which were CD45RO-negative and positively selected for CCR7. The sequenced sample was naive CD8+ T cells from PBMCs. The receptors were sampled from a man aged 18 to 30 in good health. Some clones in this sample may be carry-over from other donors' samples.

The genes are TRBV27 and TRBJ2-7, with D perhaps TRBD2 (6 bases). The CDR3 is made up of 15 amino acids. The germline V gene has CDR1 MNHEY and CDR2 SMNVEV (reference sequence). Trimming removed 5 bases at V and 7 bases at J, with 21 bases between. The CDR3: CASSALSSGPFEQYF. CDR3 DNA sequence: TGTGCCAGCAGTGCTCTTTCCAGCGGGCCTTTTGAGCAGTACTTC.

The J gene is TRBJ2-5, the V gene TRBV23-1, with 11 positions matching TRBD1. TRBV23-1 is designated an ORF whose function remains uncertain. With 6 bases clipped from V and 2 bases from J, the junction kept 8 bases outside the gene matches. This CDR3 comprises 16 residues. CDR3 residues: CASSPLWDRGQETQYF. The CDR3, as DNA: TGCGCCAGCAGCCCCCTCTGGGACAGGGGGCAAGAGACCCAGTACTTC.

The gene calls are TRBV6-6 and TRBJ1-2; D perhaps matches TRBD1 (6 bases). Germline CDR1 reads MNHNY; CDR2 reads SVGAGI (reference sequence). The V end lost 5 bases, the J end lost 4 bases, and 11 bases lay between the germline ends. This CDR3 spans 13 amino acids. The CDR3 region has the DNA TGTGCCAGCAGTCCGACAGGCCCCTATGGCTACACCTTC. Encoded protein: CASSPTGPYGYTF.

J is TRBJ2-1 and V is TRBV4-2; D gene unclear. This CDR3 comprises 15 residues. V dropped 1 base and J dropped 2 bases, with 9 bases sitting between them. CDR1 is LGHNA, CDR2 YNFKEQ, per germline. The CDR3 bases are TGTGCCAGCAGCCAAGGGAAGGGTCCCTACAATGAGCAGTTCTTC. This encodes CASSQGKGPYNEQFF.

This sequence joins TRBV7-9 and TRBJ2-3; D could derive from TRBD1 or TRBD2 (6 bases each). The V gene lost 8 bases and the J gene lost 2 bases, with 14 bases spanning the gap. This CDR3 is built from 14 residues. Germline CDR1 reads SEHNR; CDR2 reads FQNEAQ (reference sequence). The CDR3, as DNA: TGTGCCAGCCGCAGAGGGGGGATCACAGATACGCAGTATTTT. Translated: CASRRGGITDTQYF.

In regard to this clone: This sample also contains other DNA sequences that code for the same CDR3. The rearrangement uses TRBV27 and TRBJ2-1, with D possibly TRBD1 on 6 matching bases. Trimming cost V 3 bases and J 0 bases, with 9 bases left between them. CDR3 length: 15 amino acids. The germline V gene has CDR1 MNHEY and CDR2 SMNVEV (reference sequence). The CDR3 reads CASSLRGSSYNEQFF. For the CDR3, the DNA is TGTGCCAGCAGTTTGAGGGGGAGCTCCTACAATGAGCAGTTCTTC.

The count of this clone is one. The chain combines TRBV5-4 with TRBJ2-5; the D gene is possibly TRBD1 (5 bases). Trimming took off 2 bases at V and 4 bases at J, with 9 bases between the two ends. CDR3 size: 13 residues. CDR1 SGHNT and CDR2 YYREEE come from the germline V gene (reference sequence). CDR3 sequence (DNA): TGTGCCAGCAGCTTAAGGGGCGGAGAGACCCAGTACTTC. This sequence encodes CASSLRGGETQYF.

This chain joins TRBV6-5 and TRBJ2-5; 9 nucleotides line up with TRBD1. This CDR3 has 14 residues. Trimming at V came to 7 bases and at J to 4 bases, leaving 7 bases not matched to a gene. Germline V gene lookup returns CDR1 MNHEY and CDR2 SVGAGI. CDR3 nucleotide sequence: TGTGCCAGCACCCAGGACAGGGGTGCAGAGACCCAGTACTTC. Translating it yields CASTQDRGAETQYF.

The chain carries TRBV28 and TRBJ1-5; D remains unclear. CDR1 and CDR2 from the germline V gene are MDHEN and SYDVKM. With 5 bases removed from V and 4 bases from J, the gap between germline ends came to 12 bases. CDR3 length: 14 residues. The CDR3 is CASSQPQRNQPQHF. The CDR3 DNA sequence: TGTGCCAGCAGTCAGCCCCAACGGAATCAGCCCCAGCATTTT.

The chain combines TRBV9 with TRBJ2-3; D perhaps matches TRBD2 (6 bases). Germline V lookup: CDR1 SGDLS, CDR2 YYNGEE. The V gene lost 3 bases and the J gene lost 9 bases, with 17 bases spanning the gap. This CDR3 is 14 amino acids long. The CDR3 DNA is TGTGCCAGCAGCGGGGGGGACGGTGAGATAACGCAGTATTTT. Its protein product is CASSGGDGEITQYF.

The chain combines TRBV27 with TRBJ2-7; D perhaps matches TRBD2 (7 bases). Germline CDR1 MNHEY, CDR2 SMNVEV (reference sequence). Trimming shortened V by 4 bases and J by 10 bases, and 11 bases separated the two germline ends. This CDR3 has 11 residues. CDR3 loop: CASSWGGGQYF. For the CDR3, the DNA is TGTGCCAGCAGTTGGGGGGGCGGCCAGTACTTC.

For the CDR3, the DNA is TGTGCCAGCAGCCCAAAGTGGGTAGGAGATAATGAGCAGTTCTTC. Translating it yields CASSPKWVGDNEQFF. The chain combines TRBV11-2 with TRBJ2-1; no clear D. Trimming pared 5 bases from V and 7 bases from J, leaving 18 bases between. This CDR3 comprises 15 residues. The germline CDR1 and CDR2 sequences are SGHAT and FQNNGV.

The chain uses TRBV5-1 and TRBJ1-2, with no clear D. This CDR3 comprises 13 residues. Germline CDR1 SGHRS, CDR2 YFSETQ. V was cut by 3 bases and J by 8 bases, with 14 bases left in between. The CDR3 region has the DNA TGCGCCAGCAGCTGGGGTATAGATAGAGGCTACACCTTC. Amino acid sequence: CASSWGIDRGYTF.

The chain carries TRBV9 and TRBJ2-3, with 7 bases lining up with TRBD2. CDR1 SGDLS and CDR2 YYNGEE come from the germline V gene. The CDR3 runs 15 residues. V shed 4 bases, J shed 0 bases, and the junction held 5 bases outside the gene matches. The chain's CDR3 is CASSPVSGSTDTQYF. CDR3 in DNA: TGTGCCAGCAGCCCAGTTAGCGGGAGCACAGATACGCAGTATTTT.

The rearrangement links TRBV19 to TRBJ1-1; D is perhaps TRBD1 (6 bases). Between the trimmed V and J ends, which lost 5 bases and 0 bases, there was a span of 19 bases. The germline V gene encodes CDR1 LNHDA and CDR2 SQIVND (reference sequence). This CDR3 is built from 17 residues. CDR3 nucleotide sequence: TGTGCCAGTAGTCAACGGGACAATCCTTTCATGAACACTGAAGCTTTCTTT. This translates into CASSQRDNPFMNTEAFF.

The chain uses TRBV28 and TRBJ2-5; 7 nucleotides agree with TRBD1. Unmatched junction bases numbered 10, after V lost 6 bases and J lost 0 bases. There are 16 residues in the CDR3. CDR1 is MDHEN, CDR2 SYDVKM, per germline. In DNA, the CDR3 is TGTGCCAGCAGCCTGGACAGGCCTACGTACCAAGAGACCCAGTACTTC. It encodes CASSLDRPTYQETQYF.

About this clone: Other DNA variants within this sample encode the same CDR3. The rearrangement uses TRBV27 and TRBJ2-7; possibly TRBD1 for D (6 bases). Germline lookup yields CDR1 MNHEY and CDR2 SMNVEV (reference sequence). The CDR3 is 15 residues long. Between the trimmed V and J ends, which lost 0 bases and 4 bases, there was a span of 13 bases. In DNA form, the CDR3 reads TGTGCCAGCAGTTTATCAACAGGGTGGGGATACGAGCAGTACTTC. Translation gives CASSLSTGWGYEQYF.

The CDR3 is CASSIDRTEAFF. As DNA, the CDR3 is TGTGCCAGCAGTATAGACAGAACTGAAGCTTTCTTT. The chain carries TRBV2 and TRBJ1-1, with D tentatively TRBD1 (5 bases). V lost 5 bases and J 5 bases, leaving 9 bases between the germline ends. This CDR3 spans 12 amino acids. CDR1 is SNHLY, CDR2 FYNNEI, per germline.

For the CDR3, the DNA is TGCGCCAGGTACAGGGAAGCTTTCTTT. It encodes CARYREAFF. The V and J genes are TRBV23-1 and TRBJ1-1; a weak D match, TRBD1 (5 bases). TRBV23-1 is marked as an open reading frame, function uncertain. This CDR3 is 9 amino acids long. Trimming shortened V by 9 bases and J by 8 bases, and 7 bases separated the two germline ends.

This clone has a single count. V is TRBV15 and J is TRBJ1-1, with TRBD1 as a possible D gene (5 bases). Trimming removed 0 bases from V and 3 bases from J, with 14 bases in between. The CDR3 runs 16 residues. From germline, CDR1 is LNHNV and CDR2 YYDKDF (reference sequence). CDR3 in amino acids: CATSRDAMGGDTEAFF. CDR3 sequence (DNA): TGTGCCACCAGCAGAGACGCCATGGGGGGGGACACTGAAGCTTTCTTT.

The CDR3 protein is CASSLRGDGEQYF. The CDR3 region has the DNA TGCGCCAGCAGCTTGCGTGGGGACGGCGAGCAGTACTTC. The chain recombines TRBV5-1 with TRBJ2-7; the D call may be TRBD1 or TRBD2 (5 bases each). Between the trimmed V and J ends, which lost 1 base and 6 bases, there was a span of 11 bases. This CDR3 has 13 amino acids. Germline CDR1 reads SGHRS; CDR2 reads YFSETQ.

The chain has TRBV9 and TRBJ2-1; 9 positions match TRBD2. The CDR3 has 16 residues. The germline gives CDR1 SGDLS, CDR2 YYNGEE. V was pared by 2 bases and J by 0 bases, with 3 bases of the junction left unmatched. CDR3 sequence: CASSVSSGISYNEQFF. CDR3 nucleotide sequence: TGTGCCAGCAGCGTGTCTAGCGGGATCTCCTACAATGAGCAGTTCTTC.

The chain joins TRBV28 to TRBJ2-7; weak D call: TRBD1 (5 bases). Looked up from germline, CDR1 is MDHEN and CDR2 is SYDVKM. CDR3 length equals 13 residues. Trimming removed 5 bases at V and 3 bases at J, with 11 bases between. CDR3 DNA sequence: TGTGCCAGCAGTCAGACAGAGTTCTACGAGCAGTACTTC. This codes for CASSQTEFYEQYF.

CDR3 sequence: CASSLSVLAGDTGELFF. The DNA for the CDR3 is TGTGCCAGCAGTTTATCGGTCCTAGCGGGAGACACCGGGGAGCTGTTTTTT. The chain is built from TRBV28 and TRBJ2-2; 10 bases match TRBD2. The CDR3 spans 17 residues. Losses at the gene ends were 1 base for V and 3 bases for J; bases not matched to a gene: 5. The germline CDR1 and CDR2 sequences are MDHEN and SYDVKM. The variable domain in full, completed from reference TRBV28 and TRBJ2-2, reads DVKVTQSSRYLVKRTGEKVFLECVQDMDHENMFWYRQDPGLGLRLIYFSYDVKMKEKGDIPEGYSVSREKKERFSLILESASTNQTSMYLCASSLSVLAGDTGELFFGEGSRLTVL.

The rearrangement links TRBV7-9 to TRBJ2-7; 10 positions agree with TRBD1. The CDR3 spans 15 residues. V lost 3 bases and J lost 5; bases outside the gene matches: 7. Per germline, CDR1 SEHNR and CDR2 FQNEAQ (reference sequence). CDR3 DNA sequence: TGTGCCAGCAGCTTCCCGGGACAGGGGTATCACGAGCAGTACTTC. It encodes CASSFPGQGYHEQYF.

This chain joins TRBV6-5 and TRBJ2-7; no reliable D call. The germline V gene has CDR1 MNHEY and CDR2 SVGAGI. The CDR3 is 15 residues long. The V end lost 4 bases, the J end lost 0 bases, and 13 bases lay between the germline ends. In DNA, the CDR3 is TGTGCCAGCAGTTTAATCCCCCGGAGCTCCTACGAGCAGTACTTC. It is translated as CASSLIPRSSYEQYF.

This chain links TRBV28 with TRBJ1-1, with D perhaps matching TRBD1 (6 bases). The CDR3 consists of 14 residues. V shed 8 bases and J shed 4 bases, with 17 bases lying between them. Germline CDR1 MDHEN, CDR2 SYDVKM. The CDR3 reads CASSPGLGATEAFF. In DNA, the CDR3 is TGTGCCAGCTCCCCCGGGTTGGGGGCCACTGAAGCTTTCTTT.

The chain links TRBV5-1 to TRBJ1-1; TRBD1 might be the D (6 bases). There are 14 residues in the CDR3. Trimming left V 4 bases short and J 4 bases short, with 14 bases between. The germline V gene has CDR1 SGHRS and CDR2 YFSETQ. CDR3 sequence (DNA): TGCGCCAGCAGCCCGGGGTCAGGGGTCACTGAAGCTTTCTTT. Protein sequence: CASSPGSGVTEAFF.

About this clone: One end of the junction fails to match germline, which may point to a read error. This chain links TRBV19 with TRBJ2-6; a possible D gene is TRBD2 (7 bases). The CDR3 is made up of 14 amino acids. Germline lookup yields CDR1 LNHDA and CDR2 SQIVND (reference sequence). Here the CDR3 reads CASSPLRGASVLTF. As DNA, the CDR3 is TGTGCCAGTAGTCCCCTCCGGGGGGCCAGCGTCCTGACTTTC.

The V and J genes are TRBV9 and TRBJ2-1; 8 positions agree with TRBD2. There are 13 residues in the CDR3. The germline gives CDR1 SGDLS, CDR2 YYNGEE. Trimming took 6 bases from V and 9 from J; bases not matched to a gene: 8. The CDR3 sequence: CASTNAGLAEQFF. DNA of the CDR3: TGTGCCAGCACCAACGCCGGACTAGCTGAGCAGTTCTTC.